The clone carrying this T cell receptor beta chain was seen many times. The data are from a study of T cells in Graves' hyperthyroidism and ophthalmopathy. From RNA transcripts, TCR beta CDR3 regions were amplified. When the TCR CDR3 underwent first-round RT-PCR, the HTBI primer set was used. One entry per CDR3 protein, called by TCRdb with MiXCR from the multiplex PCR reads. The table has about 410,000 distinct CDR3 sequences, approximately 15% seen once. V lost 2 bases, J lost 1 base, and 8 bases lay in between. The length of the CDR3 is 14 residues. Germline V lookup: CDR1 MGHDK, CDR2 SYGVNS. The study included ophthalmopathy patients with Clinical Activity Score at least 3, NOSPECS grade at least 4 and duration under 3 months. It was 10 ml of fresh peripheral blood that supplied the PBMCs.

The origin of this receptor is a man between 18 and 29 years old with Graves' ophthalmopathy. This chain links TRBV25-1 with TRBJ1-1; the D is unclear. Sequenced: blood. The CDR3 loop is CASSEPTPNTEAFF. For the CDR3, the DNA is TGTGCCAGCAGTGAACCCACACCGAACACTGAAGCTTTCTTT.